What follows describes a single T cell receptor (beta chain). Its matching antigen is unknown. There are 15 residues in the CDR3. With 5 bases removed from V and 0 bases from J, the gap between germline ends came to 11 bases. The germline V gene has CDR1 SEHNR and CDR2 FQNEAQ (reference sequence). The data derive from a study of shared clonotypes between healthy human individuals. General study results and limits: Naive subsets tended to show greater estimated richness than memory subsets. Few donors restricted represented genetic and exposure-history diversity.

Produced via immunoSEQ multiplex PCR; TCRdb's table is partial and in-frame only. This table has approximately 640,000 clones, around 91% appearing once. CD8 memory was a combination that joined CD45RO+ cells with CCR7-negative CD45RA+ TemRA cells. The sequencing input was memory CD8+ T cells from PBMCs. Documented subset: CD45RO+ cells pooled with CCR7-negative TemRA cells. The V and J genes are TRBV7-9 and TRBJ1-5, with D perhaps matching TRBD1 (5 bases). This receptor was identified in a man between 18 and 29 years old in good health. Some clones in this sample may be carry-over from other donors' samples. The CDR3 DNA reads TGTGCCAGCAGCCTGGAAGGGGCTAGCAATCAGCCCCAGCATTTT. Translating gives CASSLEGASNQPQHF.